The 10 T cell receptor beta chains presented below share a single source sample, sequenced in a study of blood T cell repertoires in COVID-19. This table comes from immunoSEQ multiplex PCR, and its TCRdb copy is limited to in-frame clones, with some not included. The profile shows approximately 270,000 clones, about nine tenths of them singletons. Sequenced: PBMCs or T cells enriched from blood (not recorded which). The origin of the receptors is a woman aged 60-70 years who had recovered from COVID-19.

The genes are TRBV7-9 and TRBJ2-5, with TRBD2 as a possible D gene (5 bases). The CDR3 sequence is 13 residues long. Germline V gene sequence: CDR1 SEHNR, CDR2 FQNEAQ (reference sequence). Trimming cost V 5 bases and J 5 bases, with 12 bases left between them. The CDR3 coding sequence is TGTGCCAGCAGCCAGTTCTCGGGGGAGACCCAGTACTTC. Protein: CASSQFSGETQYF.

CDR3 residues: CASGGPVDGLAGSDTQYF. DNA of the CDR3: TGTGCCAGCGGCGGCCCCGTGGATGGGCTAGCAGGATCAGATACGCAGTATTTT. This chain links TRBV2 with TRBJ2-3; maybe TRBD2 (5 bases). This CDR3 is 18 amino acids long. Trimming cost V 8 bases and J 4 bases, with 28 bases left between them. Germline V CDR1 and CDR2: SNHLY, FYNNEI. Full variable domain (rest looked up from reference TRBV2 and TRBJ2-3): EPEVTQTPSHQVTQMGQEVILRCVPISNHLYFYWYRQILGQKVEFLVSFYNNEISEKSEIFDDQFSVERPDGSNFTLKIRSTKLEDSAMYFCASGGPVDGLAGSDTQYFGPGTRLTVL.

The V gene is TRBV19, the J gene TRBJ2-2; 7 nucleotides align to TRBD2. The CDR3 has 15 residues. The ends lost 5 bases at V and 5 bases at J; junction bases unmatched: 8. Germline V gene lookup returns CDR1 LNHDA and CDR2 SQIVND (reference sequence). CDR3 in DNA: TGTGCCAGTAGTCCAAGCGGGGCGTATACCGGGGAGCTGTTTTTT. Encoded protein: CASSPSGAYTGELFF.

This sequence joins TRBV6-5 and TRBJ1-6; TRBD1 matches at 11 bases. This CDR3 contains 15 residues. Looked up from germline, CDR1 is MNHEY and CDR2 is SVGAGI. With V trimmed by 0 bases and J by 9 bases, 1 base remained unmatched. The CDR3 region is CASSYSGTGGSPLHF. CDR3 DNA: TGTGCCAGCAGTTACTCGGGGACAGGGGGTTCACCCCTCCACTTT.

This clone was counted a single time. V is TRBV10-1 and J is TRBJ2-7; the D is unclear. V was trimmed by 2 bases and J by 5 bases, leaving 10 bases between them. The CDR3 totals 13 residues. Germline assignment: CDR1 WNHNN and CDR2 SYGVQD (reference sequence). Written as DNA, the CDR3 is TGCGCCAGCAGTGAGCGCATACGGGACGAGCAGTACTTC. This gives the protein CASSERIRDEQYF.

The chain combines TRBV5-1 with TRBJ1-5, with D possibly being TRBD1 (6 bases). CDR3 length equals 14 residues. The germline V gene encodes CDR1 SGHRS and CDR2 YFSETQ. V shed 4 bases and J shed 7 bases, with 15 bases lying between them. CDR3 residues: CASSPGHSTQPQHF. The CDR3, as DNA: TGCGCCAGCAGCCCGGGACACTCGACCCAGCCCCAGCATTTT.

The chain employs TRBV28 and TRBJ2-3, with TRBD2 matching 8 bases. CDR1 is MDHEN and CDR2 is SYDVKM in the germline V gene. The CDR3 runs 19 residues. J gave up 4 bases and V 3 bases, and 18 bases lay outside the gene matches. The CDR3 nucleotides are TGTGCCAGCAGTTTGGAAGTAGCGGGACGTCGCAGTGAGGCAGATACGCAGTATTTT. It is translated as CASSLEVAGRRSEADTQYF.

The rearrangement uses TRBV5-1 and TRBJ2-7; maybe TRBD2 (5 bases). Trimming removed 2 bases at V and 5 bases at J, with 17 bases between. Germline V gives CDR1 SGHRS, CDR2 YFSETQ. This CDR3 is 15 amino acids long. The CDR3 DNA is TGCGCCAGCAGCTTCGCCGGGGTCGGTCCCAACGAGCAGTACTTC. It is translated as CASSFAGVGPNEQYF. The full variable domain, its missing parts supplied by reference TRBV5-1 and TRBJ2-7, is KAGVTQTPRYLIKTRGQQVTLSCSPISGHRSVSWYQQTPGQGLQFLFEYFSETQRNKGNFPGRFSGRQFSNSRSEMNVSTLELGDSALYLCASSFAGVGPNEQYFGPGTRLTVT.

In its sample, this clone was seen once. The CDR3, as DNA: TGTGCCAGTAGCACAGGAAATTCACCCCTCCACTTT. The encoded protein is CASSTGNSPLHF. This rearrangement joins TRBV19 to TRBJ1-6, with D maybe TRBD1 (5 bases). The CDR3 is 12 residues long. The germline CDR1 and CDR2 sequences are LNHDA and SQIVND (reference sequence). V was pared by 6 bases and J by 7 bases, with 7 bases between.

The CDR3 reads CAIRQGWESMNTEAFF. Here the CDR3 DNA reads TGTGCCATCAGACAGGGATGGGAATCGATGAACACTGAAGCTTTCTTT. The V gene is TRBV10-3, the J gene TRBJ1-1; possibly TRBD1 for D (6 bases). There are 16 residues in the CDR3. V lost 6 bases and J lost 0, with 17 bases in between. Germline assignment: CDR1 ENHRY and CDR2 SYGVKD.